The rows below give T cell receptor beta chains drawn from one sample of a study of blood T cell repertoires in COVID-19. The repertoire was sequenced with immunoSEQ multiplex PCR; TCRdb's copy has only in-frame clones and lacks some. The table lists 150,000 to 200,000 clones, roughly 77% of them singletons. The source material was peripheral blood. These receptors all come from a woman in her thirties or forties with COVID-19, enrolled during active disease. Both conserved end residues are part of each CDR3. Each record gives: J gene, V gene, CDR3 protein.

J gene: TRBJ1-6
V gene: TRBV30
CDR3 protein: CASNTGHNSPLHF

J gene: TRBJ1-5
V gene: TRBV4-3
CDR3 protein: CASSQDFGNPSNQPQHF

J gene: TRBJ2-3
V gene: TRBV29-1
CDR3 protein: CSSRLAFSTDTQYF

J gene: TRBJ2-7
V gene: TRBV2
CDR3 protein: CASLGLRGSYEQYF

J gene: TRBJ2-3
V gene: TRBV18
CDR3 protein: CASSPPNPGATDTQYF

J gene: TRBJ2-5
V gene: TRBV7-3
CDR3 protein: CASSLAGGIQETQYF

J gene: TRBJ2-7
V gene: TRBV11-2
CDR3 protein: CASSSNSYEQYF

J gene: TRBJ2-7
V gene: TRBV6-5
CDR3 protein: CASSRRIVPYEQYF

J gene: TRBJ1-1
V gene: TRBV30
CDR3 protein: CAWSGGTTRNTEAFF

J gene: TRBJ1-2
V gene: TRBV7-9
CDR3 protein: CASSDTGTGPGYTF

J gene: TRBJ2-7
V gene: TRBV18
CDR3 protein: CASSPPVARYEQYF

J gene: TRBJ1-5
V gene: TRBV28
CDR3 protein: CASSFRDRVNQPQHF

J gene: TRBJ2-1
V gene: TRBV24-1
CDR3 protein: CATSEASGRVNEQFF

J gene: TRBJ2-5
V gene: TRBV7-6
CDR3 protein: CASSVSTGGWETQYF

J gene: TRBJ2-7
V gene: TRBV19
CDR3 protein: CASSTGLAGTYEQYF

J gene: TRBJ1-2
V gene: TRBV4-1
CDR3 protein: CASSLGTEANYGYTF

J gene: TRBJ1-4
V gene: TRBV21-1
CDR3 protein: CARKEASHTEGEKLFF

J gene: TRBJ1-2
V gene: TRBV5-4
CDR3 protein: CASSLEPGNGYTF

J gene: TRBJ2-7
V gene: TRBV5-5
CDR3 protein: CASSFGTGGTEQYF

J gene: TRBJ2-2
V gene: TRBV18
CDR3 protein: CASSPAQVGGNTGELFF

J gene: TRBJ2-2
V gene: TRBV6-6
CDR3 protein: CASSYGVRGELFF

J gene: TRBJ1-4
V gene: TRBV9
CDR3 protein: CASSPTTGSEKLFF

J gene: TRBJ2-1
V gene: TRBV6-5
CDR3 protein: CATELARFYNEQFF

J gene: TRBJ1-3
V gene: TRBV6-5
CDR3 protein: CASSRDRLFDTIYF

J gene: TRBJ1-1
V gene: TRBV27
CDR3 protein: CASRWTGYMGNTEAFF

J gene: TRBJ2-5
V gene: TRBV29-1
CDR3 protein: CSVAPTGSETQYF

J gene: TRBJ2-5
V gene: TRBV10-3
CDR3 protein: CAISRGEQETQYF

J gene: TRBJ2-7
V gene: TRBV7-9
CDR3 protein: CASSLATGAFSYEQYF

J gene: TRBJ1-5
V gene: TRBV4-2
CDR3 protein: CASSQDWGRQGEQPQHF

J gene: TRBJ2-2
V gene: TRBV10-3
CDR3 protein: CAISGTGVGWNTGELFF

J gene: TRBJ2-3
V gene: TRBV7-2
CDR3 protein: CASSLGGGGTDTQYF

J gene: TRBJ1-2
V gene: TRBV7-9
CDR3 protein: CASSQTPSGGGYGYTF

J gene: TRBJ2-2
V gene: TRBV11-2
CDR3 protein: CASRAGTGRTGELFF

J gene: TRBJ1-2
V gene: TRBV28
CDR3 protein: CASRTLSYGYTF

J gene: TRBJ1-2
V gene: TRBV18
CDR3 protein: CASSPPYLVTGNGYTF

J gene: TRBJ1-1
V gene: TRBV3-1/TRBV3-2
CDR3 protein: CASSRGVSKTFF

J gene: TRBJ2-7
V gene: TRBV6-5
CDR3 protein: CASTFGGEQYF

J gene: TRBJ2-3
V gene: TRBV24-1
CDR3 protein: CATSEGGRGVQDTQYF

J gene: TRBJ2-7
V gene: TRBV19
CDR3 protein: CASRRGVAGNYEQYF

J gene: TRBJ2-3
V gene: TRBV11-2
CDR3 protein: CASSSTSVPTDTQYF